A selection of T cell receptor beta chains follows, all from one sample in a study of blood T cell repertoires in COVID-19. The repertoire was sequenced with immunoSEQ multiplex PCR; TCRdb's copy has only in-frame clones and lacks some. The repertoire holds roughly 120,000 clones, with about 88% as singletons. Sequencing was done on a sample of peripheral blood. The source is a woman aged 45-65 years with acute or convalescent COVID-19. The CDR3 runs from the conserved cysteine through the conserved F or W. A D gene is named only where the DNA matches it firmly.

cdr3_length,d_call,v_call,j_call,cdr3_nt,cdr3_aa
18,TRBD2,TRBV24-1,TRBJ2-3,TGTGCCACCAGTGACCCGGGACTAGCGGGAGTTGGGACAGATACGCAGTATTTT,CATSDPGLAGVGTDTQYF
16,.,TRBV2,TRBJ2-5,TGTGCCAGCAGCCTAAGGGCCCTAGCCCTAGAGGGGACCCAGTACTTC,CASSLRALALEGTQYF
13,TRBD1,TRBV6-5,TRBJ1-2,TGTGCCAGCAGTTATACAGGGGCCAATGGCTACACCTTC,CASSYTGANGYTF
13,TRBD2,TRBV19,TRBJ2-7,TGTGCCAGTAGTCGGGGGGTCACCTACGAGCAGTACTTC,CASSRGVTYEQYF
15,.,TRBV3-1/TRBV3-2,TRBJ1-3,TGTGCCAGCAGTCCAGGGATACTCTCTGGAAACACCATATATTTT,CASSPGILSGNTIYF
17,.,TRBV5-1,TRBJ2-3,TGCGCCAGCAACTTGGACCCGACTGCAAATTCCGCAGATACGCAGTATTTT,CASNLDPTANSADTQYF
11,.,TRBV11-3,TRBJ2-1,TGTGCCAGCAGCTTCCCGGTCGAGTGGTTCTTC,CASSFPVEWFF
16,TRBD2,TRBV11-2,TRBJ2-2,TGTGCCAGCAGCCTACTAGCGGGCCTAGGGACCGGGGAGCTGTTTTTT,CASSLLAGLGTGELFF
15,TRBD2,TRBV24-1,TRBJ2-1,TGTGCCACCGGGGAAGCGGGAGGCCCCATCAATGAGCAGTTCTTC,CATGEAGGPINEQFF
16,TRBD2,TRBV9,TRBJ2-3,TGTGCCAGCAGCATCCGTAGCGGGGGCCTCACAGATACGCAGTATTTT,CASSIRSGGLTDTQYF
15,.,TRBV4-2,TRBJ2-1,TGTGCCAGCAGCCAAGTTGAAGGGGCCAGCAATGAGCAGTTCTTC,CASSQVEGASNEQFF
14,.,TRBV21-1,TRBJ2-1,TGTGCCAGCAGCAATAGCGGGGGGTACAATGAGCAGTTCTTC,CASSNSGGYNEQFF
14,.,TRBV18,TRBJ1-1,TGTGCCAGCTCACCCGGCAGGGGGAACACTGAAGCTTTCTTT,CASSPGRGNTEAFF